This record concerns one TCR beta chain sequence. Original handling: Estimation of nucleated cell counts was performed using reference gene primer amplification. Data came from immunoSEQ multiplex PCR; TCRdb stores just in-frame clones and leaves some out. That table furnishes V, J and clone size, whereas the DNA furnished D and trimming. The sample consists of over 250,000 clones, about 87% of them appearing once. The entry originates in a study of blood T cell repertoires in COVID-19. Overall study: Acute and convalescent COVID-19 specimens originated in the United States, Italy and Spain. T cells, B-cell-depleted T cells, or PBMCs supplied cDNA or gDNA.

Participants spanned ages about 18 to 100 years and resided in 20 to 30 US areas. Looked up from germline, CDR1 is GTSNPN and CDR2 is SVGIG (reference sequence). V was cut by 0 bases and J by 2 bases, with 13 bases left in between. The CDR3 runs to 15 residues. The source of this sequence is a woman aged 45-65 years who had recovered from COVID-19. The rearrangement joins TRBV30 to TRBJ1-2; a possible D gene is TRBD1 (6 bases). The sequencing sample was made of PBMCs or T cells enriched from blood (not recorded which). The CDR3 DNA is TGTGCCTGGAGTGTACCGGACAGAGCAAACTATGGCTACACCTTC. Translation: CAWSVPDRANYGYTF.